Listed here are 25 T cell receptor beta chains from one sample, sequenced in a study of Ad26.COV2.S vaccination and SARS-CoV-2 variants. As for treatment: about 20 received Ad26.COV2.S at low or high dose, single or two shots; 5 received placebo; per-sample allocation not given. Specimens were obtained on day 63 following the first vaccine or placebo injection. The repertoire was sequenced with immunoSEQ multiplex PCR; TCRdb's copy has only in-frame clones and lacks some. The repertoire holds about 350,000 clones, with about 85% as singletons. The sample in question was peripheral blood, obtained in a trial of Ad26.COV2.S vaccine versus placebo. The receptors originated from a person between 18 and 65 years old who received the Ad26.COV2.S COVID-19 vaccine or a placebo.

On this clone itself: Other DNA sequences in the same sample also yield this CDR3. The CDR3 loop reads CASSYSNRGGQPQHF. DNA for the CDR3: TGTGCCAGCAGTTACTCGAACAGGGGTGGGCAGCCCCAGCATTTT. V usage is TRBV6-5 and J usage is TRBJ1-5; the match to TRBD1 covers 7 bases. CDR1 and CDR2 from the germline V gene are MNHEY and SVGAGI. There are 15 residues in the CDR3. J was trimmed by 7 bases and V by 0 bases; bases with no gene match: 6.

V gene TRBV5-1 combines with J gene TRBJ2-3, with 8 bases aligning to TRBD2. CDR3 length: 16 amino acids. V gave up 3 bases and J gave up 3 bases; unmatched junction bases: 9. Germline V gene lookup returns CDR1 SGHRS and CDR2 YFSETQ. The CDR3 bases are TGCGCCAGCAGCTCCCTTCGTAGCGGGAATACAGATACGCAGTATTTT. Its translation: CASSSLRSGNTDTQYF.

The CDR3 protein is CASRPPGQYGYTF. The CDR3 bases are TGTGCCAGCAGGCCTCCGGGACAGTATGGCTACACCTTC. This chain connects TRBV5-5 to TRBJ1-2; 7 bases agree with TRBD1. The CDR3 has 13 amino acids. After removal of 5 bases from V and 5 bases from J, the junction contained 6 bases not matched to a gene. Per germline, CDR1 SGHKS and CDR2 YYEKEE (reference sequence).

V and J are TRBV6-5 and TRBJ2-3; perhaps TRBD1 as D (5 bases). The CDR3 totals 16 residues. Germline values: CDR1 MNHEY, CDR2 SVGAGI. V was cut by 2 bases and J by 2 bases, with 14 bases left in between. CDR3 amino acids: CASSYGADGNTDTQYF. For the CDR3, the DNA is TGTGCCAGCAGTTACGGGGCAGACGGAAACACAGATACGCAGTATTTT.

A few counts support this clone. The chain employs TRBV2 and TRBJ1-6; no clear D. Deletions cut 4 bases from V and 7 bases from J, with 17 bases between. Germline V gene lookup returns CDR1 SNHLY and CDR2 FYNNEI. This CDR3 has 16 residues. CDR3 in amino acids: CASSASTGPRNSPLHF. In DNA, the CDR3 is TGTGCCAGCAGTGCGAGCACCGGTCCGAGGAATTCACCCCTCCACTTT.

This chain connects TRBV12-5 to TRBJ2-5; D remains unclear. The CDR3 runs 13 residues. V was clipped by 5 bases and J by 6 bases, with 13 bases between them. The germline V gene encodes CDR1 LGHNT and CDR2 FRNRAP. The CDR3 sequence is CASGPDSMKTQYF. CDR3 nucleotide sequence: TGTGCTAGTGGTCCCGATTCGATGAAGACCCAGTACTTC.

The chain carries TRBV30 and TRBJ1-5; 9 bases fit TRBD1. Germline CDR1 GTSNPN, CDR2 SVGIG (reference sequence). The trim removed 0 bases at V and 7 bases at J, leaving 7 bases unmatched. The CDR3 extends over 15 amino acids. This CDR3 is CAWSVMGQGDQPQHF. CDR3 nucleotide sequence: TGTGCCTGGAGTGTAATGGGACAGGGCGACCAGCCCCAGCATTTT.

This clone was counted a few times. The chain uses TRBV6-6 and TRBJ2-1, with D tentatively TRBD2 (5 bases). The ends were cut back, 2 bases at V and 1 base at J, with 9 bases in the middle. CDR3 length: 15 amino acids. Germline V gene sequence: CDR1 MNHNY, CDR2 SVGAGI (reference sequence). The chain's CDR3 is CASSYGSGSYNEQFF. The CDR3 bases are TGTGCCAGCAGTTACGGGAGTGGGTCCTACAATGAGCAGTTCTTC.

V and J are TRBV2 and TRBJ2-2; a possible D gene is TRBD2 (6 bases). Germline V CDR1 and CDR2: SNHLY, FYNNEI. The CDR3 has 16 amino acids. V was cut by 2 bases and J by 4 bases, with 14 bases left in between. The DNA of the CDR3 is TGTGCCAGCAGTGAAAGGCCCCGGGGGAGCACCGGGGAGCTGTTTTTT. Translated: CASSERPRGSTGELFF.

The chain recombines TRBV6-5 with TRBJ1-5; D not certain. Trimming shortened V by 4 bases and J by 4 bases, and 17 bases separated the two germline ends. Germline-derived CDR1 and CDR2 are MNHEY and SVGAGI. The CDR3 has 16 amino acids. The CDR3 DNA sequence: TGTGCCAGCAGTTCCATTCCCGTGTTACGGAATCAGCCCCAGCATTTT. Its translation: CASSSIPVLRNQPQHF.

The CDR3 protein is CASTPESSGRRGEETQYF. In DNA form, the CDR3 reads TGCGCCAGCACCCCTGAGTCTAGCGGGAGGCGGGGGGAAGAGACCCAGTACTTC. This chain links TRBV23-1 with TRBJ2-5; 11 bases map to TRBD2. TRBV23-1 has ORF status, its function being uncertain. CDR3 length: 18 residues. The ends lost 7 bases at V and 3 bases at J; junction bases unmatched: 16.

The V and J genes are TRBV10-3 and TRBJ2-7; TRBD2 might be the D (5 bases). Looked up from germline, CDR1 is ENHRY and CDR2 is SYGVKD. Trimming cost V 3 bases and J 2 bases, with 8 bases left between them. The CDR3 runs to 13 residues. CDR3 in DNA: TGTGCCATCAGTGACGGGGTCCCCTACGAGCAGTACTTC. Its translation is CAISDGVPYEQYF.

The chain uses TRBV18 and TRBJ1-1; perhaps TRBD1 as D (5 bases). V was trimmed by 6 bases and J by 3 bases, leaving 14 bases between them. Germline V gives CDR1 KGHSH, CDR2 LQKENI. CDR3 length: 14 amino acids. The CDR3 here is CASSRAGLDTEAFF. Written as DNA, the CDR3 is TGTGCCAGCTCCCGGGCAGGGCTGGACACTGAAGCTTTCTTT.

V gene TRBV9 combines with J gene TRBJ1-2; D uncertain. From germline, CDR1 is SGDLS and CDR2 YYNGEE. The CDR3 is made up of 15 amino acids. The V end was cut by 0 bases, the J end by 1 base, with 10 bases between. In DNA, the CDR3 is TGTGCCAGCAGCGTAGAGCCAGTACTTAACTATGGCTACACCTTC. This translates into CASSVEPVLNYGYTF.

A single count supports this clone. V is TRBV7-6 and J is TRBJ2-4; maybe TRBD2 (6 bases). The CDR3 runs to 16 residues. V was trimmed by 5 bases and J by 0 bases, leaving 14 bases between them. Per germline, CDR1 SGHVS and CDR2 FNYEAQ. The CDR3 protein is CASSPLANLAKNIQYF. The CDR3 DNA follows: TGTGCCAGCAGCCCCCTAGCGAATCTAGCCAAAAACATTCAGTACTTC.

The genes are TRBV27 and TRBJ2-5; D is undetermined. There are 13 residues in the CDR3. Looked up from germline, CDR1 is MNHEY and CDR2 is SMNVEV (reference sequence). The ends were cut back, 6 bases at V and 3 bases at J, with 11 bases in the middle. The CDR3 DNA reads as TGTGCCAGCAGCCGTTTATGGGAAGAGACCCAGTACTTC. Translated: CASSRLWEETQYF.

The V and J genes are TRBV12-3 or TRBV12-4 and TRBJ2-1, with D possibly TRBD2 on 5 matching bases. Deletions cut 7 bases from V and 4 bases from J, with 11 bases between. This CDR3 comprises 13 residues. The CDR3 nucleotides read TGTGCCAGCACCCTGACTATATACAATGAGCAGTTCTTC. It is translated as CASTLTIYNEQFF.

The rearrangement joins TRBV5-1 to TRBJ2-1; TRBD1 matches at 7 bases. Germline-derived CDR1 and CDR2 are SGHRS and YFSETQ. The CDR3 loop spans 16 amino acids. Trimming took 5 bases from V and 7 from J; bases not matched to a gene: 15. The CDR3 spells CASRSIDRAFLNEQFF. The CDR3, as DNA: TGCGCCAGCAGATCCATCGACAGGGCCTTCCTGAATGAGCAGTTCTTC.

J is TRBJ2-2 and V is TRBV30; 14 bases align to TRBD2. V trimming: 5 bases; J trimming: 0 bases; junction bases outside the gene matches: 11. The CDR3 extends over 19 amino acids. Germline lookup yields CDR1 GTSNPN and CDR2 SVGIG (reference sequence). The CDR3 loop is CAWHLPPGLAGANTGELFF. The CDR3 DNA sequence: TGTGCCTGGCATTTACCCCCGGGACTAGCGGGAGCGAACACCGGGGAGCTGTTTTTT.

The chain uses TRBV3-1 (or the pseudogene TRBV3-2) and TRBJ1-6; D remains ambiguous. V lost 1 base to trimming and J lost 6 bases, with 10 bases between them. Germline assignment: CDR1 LGHDT and CDR2 YNNKEL (reference sequence). The CDR3 extends over 15 amino acids. Here the CDR3 DNA reads TGTGCCAGCAGCCAAGTCGGGGAGGGTAATTCACCCCTCCACTTT. It specifies CASSQVGEGNSPLHF.

This chain joins TRBV10-3 and TRBJ2-6, with D maybe TRBD2 (5 bases). Between the trimmed V and J ends, which lost 0 bases and 2 bases, there was a span of 14 bases. Looked up from germline, CDR1 is ENHRY and CDR2 is SYGVKD. The length of the CDR3 is 18 residues. The CDR3 sequence: CAISESASGLPGANVLTF. CDR3 nucleotide sequence: TGTGCCATCAGTGAGTCGGCCTCAGGACTCCCTGGGGCCAACGTCCTGACTTTC.

This sequence joins TRBV18 and TRBJ1-1; D is possibly TRBD1 (5 bases). Germline values: CDR1 KGHSH, CDR2 LQKENI. The CDR3 length is 15 residues. V was trimmed by 1 base and J by 4 bases, leaving 13 bases between them. The CDR3 DNA is TGTGCCAGCTCACCACAGACAGAGTGGGCCACTGAAGCTTTCTTT. It encodes CASSPQTEWATEAFF.

The V gene is TRBV27, the J gene TRBJ1-6; D gene unclear. Trimming removed 6 bases from V and 11 bases from J, with 14 bases in between. This CDR3 is built from 13 residues. The germline V gene encodes CDR1 MNHEY and CDR2 SMNVEV (reference sequence). The chain's CDR3 is CASRSETVAPLHF. The CDR3, as DNA: TGTGCCAGCAGGTCAGAAACCGTGGCACCCCTCCACTTT.

Concerning this clone itself: Mismatch with germline at one junction end may stem from a read error. The J gene is TRBJ2-5, the V gene TRBV9; 8 bases map to TRBD2. Germline-derived CDR1 and CDR2 are SGDLS and YYNGEE. CDR3 length: 14 amino acids. The CDR3 coding sequence is TGTGCCAGCAGCCAAAAACCAGGACTAGCACACAGGGACTTC. It translates to CASSQKPGLAHRDF.

The rearrangement uses TRBV27 and TRBJ1-5; no clear D. Germline V gives CDR1 MNHEY, CDR2 SMNVEV (reference sequence). CDR3 length: 14 residues. V gave up 2 bases and J gave up 5 bases, with 10 bases separating them. The CDR3 sequence: CASSLLGLDQPQHF. For the CDR3, the DNA is TGTGCCAGCAGTTTACTGGGGTTGGATCAGCCCCAGCATTTT.